Sequencing of this T cell receptor (beta chain) was carried out in a study of T cell responses to AZD1222 COVID-19 vaccine. Whole-study results and caveats: Distributed over spike, vaccine-associated CD4 TCRs predominated at 160-218 and 743-854. Spike-specific TCR breadth rose after two AZD1222 doses, and depth rose as well. Donors skewed white British and female; clonal diversity was possibly underestimated. Sampled repertoires all dated from after the peak T cell response.

In regard to this clone: Its target is not known.

Assay used: immunoSEQ multiplex PCR; TCRdb lists only in-frame clones, some missing. The sample gives 160,000 or so clones, more than 80% of which show up once; about 4.3% is in the top ten. The V and J ends lost 3 bases and 0 bases, in that order; junction bases with no gene match: 11. CDR1 is SGHDN, CDR2 FVKESK, per germline. The CDR3 runs 17 residues. Sequenced material: peripheral blood, taken 28 days after the second dose of the MenACWY control vaccine. The receptor's source is an adult who received the MenACWY meningococcal vaccine as a control. The rearrangement joins TRBV14 to TRBJ2-7; TRBD1 matches 7 bases. CDR3 in DNA: TGTGCCAGCAGCCATAGCCCTCCGGGACAGCGCTCCTACGAGCAGTACTTC. It codes for CASSHSPPGQRSYEQYF.